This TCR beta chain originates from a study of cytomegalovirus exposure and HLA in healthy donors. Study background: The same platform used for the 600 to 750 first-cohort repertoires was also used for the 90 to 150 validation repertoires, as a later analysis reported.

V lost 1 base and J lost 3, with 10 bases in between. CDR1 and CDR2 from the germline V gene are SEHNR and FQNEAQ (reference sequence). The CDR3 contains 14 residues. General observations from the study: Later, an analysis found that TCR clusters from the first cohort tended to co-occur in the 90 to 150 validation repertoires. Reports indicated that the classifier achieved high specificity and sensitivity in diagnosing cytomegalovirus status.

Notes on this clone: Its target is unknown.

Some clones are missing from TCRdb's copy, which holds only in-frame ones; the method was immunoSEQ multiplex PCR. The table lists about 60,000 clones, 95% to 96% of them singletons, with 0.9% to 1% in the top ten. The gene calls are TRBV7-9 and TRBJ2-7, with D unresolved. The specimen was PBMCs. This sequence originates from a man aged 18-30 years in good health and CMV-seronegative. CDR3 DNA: TGTGCCAGCAGCTTAGATGTCACTTTCTACGAGCAGTACTTC. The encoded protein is CASSLDVTFYEQYF.